This entry lists 18 T cell receptor beta chains sequenced from one sample in a study of T cell repertoires in aging, cancer and after chemotherapy. TCR beta rearrangements were amplified from peripheral blood genomic DNA. A mixed TRB-A/B primer pool amplified rearranged TRB by multiplex touch-down PCR. TCRdb re-called the multiplex PCR reads with MiXCR, one entry per CDR3 protein. The sample has under 8,000 distinct CDR3 sequences; around 30% are singletons. The sample taken for sequencing was blood. These receptor sequences come from a human donor with a blood cancer. The donor label of this sample is uncertain.

The chain links TRBV5-8 to TRBJ2-7; D is tentatively TRBD1 or TRBD2 (5 bases each). V was pared by 3 bases and J by 5 bases, with 15 bases between. The CDR3 length is 14 residues. Germline CDR1 reads SGHTS; CDR2 reads YDEGEE. CDR3 coding DNA: TGTGCCAGCAGCTACTTGAGGGGCAGTGACGAGCAGTACTTC. Translation: CASSYLRGSDEQYF. The variable domain in full, with the rest retrieved from reference TRBV5-8 and TRBJ2-7, is EAGVTQSPTHLIKTRGQQATLRCSPISGHTSVYWYQQALGLGLQFLLWYDEGEERNRGNFPPRFSGRQFPNYSSELNVNALELEDSALYLCASSYLRGSDEQYFGPGTRLTVT.

Many counts were recorded for this clonotype. The V and J genes are TRBV12-3 or TRBV12-4 and TRBJ2-1; TRBD1 is a possible D gene (6 bases). Between the trimmed V and J ends, which lost 6 bases and 5 bases, there was a span of 11 bases. The CDR3 length is 13 residues. The DNA for the CDR3 is TGTGCCAGCAGGTGGGACACCGACAATGAGCAGTTCTTC. The encoded protein is CASRWDTDNEQFF.

This clonotype was found a few times. The chain combines TRBV12-3 or TRBV12-4 with TRBJ1-1, with no clear D. This CDR3 spans 14 amino acids. V lost 4 bases to trimming and J lost 0 bases, with 9 bases between them. CDR3 DNA sequence: TGTGCCAGCAGTTATAACTCCTTGAACACTGAAGCTTTCTTT. It encodes CASSYNSLNTEAFF.

This clonotype has ten or more counts. The DNA of the CDR3 is TGTGCCAGCCTACGGGACAGGAGATCCTACGAGCAGTACTTC. Translation gives CASLRDRRSYEQYF. The genes are TRBV27 and TRBJ2-7; TRBD1 agrees at 8 bases. The V gene end was trimmed by 8 bases and the J gene end by 1 base; junction bases not matched to a gene: 7. This CDR3 contains 14 residues. The germline CDR1 and CDR2 sequences are MNHEY and SMNVEV (reference sequence).

This chain's CDR3 is CATSDTGRIGELFF. The CDR3 coding sequence is TGTGCCACCAGTGATACAGGGCGAATAGGGGAGCTGTTTTTT. The chain links TRBV24-1 to TRBJ2-2; D perhaps matches TRBD1 (6 bases). CDR1 and CDR2 (germline): KGHDR, SFDVKD. Trimming took 3 bases from V and 8 from J, leaving 12 bases between them. This CDR3 is built from 14 residues.

The table lists this clonotype with a few counts. V and J are TRBV30 and TRBJ2-5; TRBD1 or TRBD2 may be the D gene (5 bases each). The germline V gene has CDR1 GTSNPN and CDR2 SVGIG (reference sequence). CDR3 length: 14 residues. The V end lost 2 bases, the J end lost 6 bases, and 16 bases lay between the germline ends. The CDR3 sequence: CAWSLGAWGKTQYF. DNA of the CDR3: TGTGCCTGGAGTCTTGGGGCGTGGGGGAAGACCCAGTACTTC.

V and J are TRBV12-3 or TRBV12-4 and TRBJ1-2; D is undetermined. The CDR3 is 14 residues long. The germline V and J ends were trimmed by 2 bases and 0 bases, with 7 bases remaining between them. DNA for the CDR3: TGTGCCAGCAGTTTACGGGGAGCTAACTATGGCTACACCTTC. Protein sequence: CASSLRGANYGYTF.

By share, this clonotype ranks as medium-sized. The chain uses TRBV29-1 and TRBJ1-2, with a weak D call TRBD1 (6 bases). V was pared by 6 bases and J by 11 bases, with 16 bases between. The CDR3 totals 11 residues. The V gene's germline CDR1 is SQVTM and CDR2 ANQGSEA. The CDR3 sequence is CSVEQGLGYTF. The CDR3 DNA reads as TGCAGCGTGGAACAGGGATTAGGTTACACCTTC.

V and J are TRBV21-1 and TRBJ2-5; TRBD2, the table's D call, was not compared with the DNA. TRBV21-1 is a pseudogene segment. This CDR3 has 19 amino acids. This CDR3 is CASSKPGTSGGAVSETQYF. The CDR3 coding sequence is TGTGCCAGCAGCAAACCCGGCACTAGCGGGGGGGCCGTTTCGGAGACCCAGTACTTC.

This clonotype appeared many times. V is TRBV6-2 or TRBV6-3 and J is TRBJ2-1; 8 nucleotides match TRBD1. The CDR3 sequence is 15 residues long. Germline lookup yields CDR1 MNHEY and CDR2 SVGEGT. V shed 5 bases, J shed 5 bases, and the junction held 8 bases outside the gene matches. CDR3 bases: TGTGCCAGCAGTGGACAGGGTAAGAGGCACAATGAGCAGTTCTTC. As protein: CASSGQGKRHNEQFF.

In its sample, this clonotype was seen a few times. This rearrangement joins TRBV5-6 to TRBJ2-1; TRBD2 matches at 8 bases. The CDR3 sequence is 16 residues long. Germline assignment: CDR1 SGHDT and CDR2 YYEEEE. Trimming at V came to 1 base and at J to 9 bases, leaving 12 bases not matched to a gene. Written as DNA, the CDR3 is TGTGCCAGCAGCTTGCCTAGCGGGCTAACTCTAGGTGAGCAGTTCTTC. This sequence encodes CASSLPSGLTLGEQFF.

The V call is TRBV7-2, the J call TRBJ2-1, with 7 nucleotides matching TRBD2. V was pared by 5 bases and J by 1 base, with 5 bases of the junction left unmatched. The length of the CDR3 is 15 residues. CDR1 is SGHTA and CDR2 is FQGNSA in the germline V gene. CDR3 coding DNA: TGTGCCAGCAGCCGAAGCGGGGATTCCTACAATGAGCAGTTCTTC. This translates into CASSRSGDSYNEQFF.

CDR3 DNA sequence: TGCAGCGTTCGTCCGGCGGAGACCAAAAACATTCAGTACTTC. This translates into CSVRPAETKNIQYF. The chain has TRBV29-1 and TRBJ2-4; D uncertain. The CDR3 covers 14 residues. The germline V and J ends were trimmed by 5 bases and 2 bases, with 13 bases remaining between them. Germline CDR1 reads SQVTM; CDR2 reads ANQGSEA.

The chain recombines TRBV4-2 with TRBJ1-2, with D tentatively TRBD1 (5 bases). The CDR3 consists of 13 residues. Deletions cut 0 bases from V and 3 bases from J, with 5 bases between. The germline V gene has CDR1 LGHNA and CDR2 YNFKEQ. For the CDR3, the DNA is TGTGCCAGCAGCCAAGACAGGGACTATGGCTACACCTTC. Translating gives CASSQDRDYGYTF.

The sample holds a few counts of this clonotype. The chain recombines TRBV18 with TRBJ2-2, with 8 bases fitting TRBD1. This CDR3 spans 15 amino acids. Germline V gives CDR1 KGHSH, CDR2 LQKENI. J gave up 6 bases and V 5 bases, and 8 bases lay outside the gene matches. CDR3 loop: CASSKGTGKPGELFF. The CDR3 bases are TGTGCCAGCTCAAAGGGGACAGGAAAGCCCGGGGAGCTGTTTTTT.

Only a few counts were recorded for this clonotype. The rearrangement links TRBV5-5 to TRBJ2-7; 8 bases agree with TRBD1. Per germline, CDR1 SGHKS and CDR2 YYEKEE (reference sequence). V gave up 4 bases and J gave up 1 base; unmatched junction bases: 7. The CDR3 loop spans 15 amino acids. CDR3: CASSPTGTGSYEQYF. The CDR3 DNA is TGTGCCAGCAGCCCTACCGGGACAGGTTCCTACGAGCAGTACTTC.

Sample share makes this clonotype medium-sized (0.01 to 0.1%). The chain carries TRBV6-6 and TRBJ2-2; 8 bases line up with TRBD2. The CDR3 extends over 14 amino acids. Germline V gene data show CDR1 as MNHNY and CDR2 as SVGAGI (reference sequence). Trimming removed 7 bases from V and 1 base from J; junction bases left unmatched: 2. CDR3 in DNA: TGTGCCAGCAAGCTAGCGGGGAACACCGGGGAGCTGTTTTTT. Protein product: CASKLAGNTGELFF.

J is TRBJ1-1 and V is TRBV12-3 or TRBV12-4; no reliable D call. CDR3 length equals 15 residues. The V end lost 2 bases, the J end lost 1 base, and 11 bases lay between the germline ends. In DNA form, the CDR3 reads TGTGCCAGCAGTTTATACCACAGACCGAACACTGAAGCTTTCTTT. Amino acids: CASSLYHRPNTEAFF.